This T cell receptor beta chain was sequenced during a study of T cell responses to AZD1222 COVID-19 vaccine. On this clone itself: Its target is not known.

CDR1 is LNHDA, CDR2 SQIVND, per germline (reference sequence). The CDR3 spans 14 residues. V was trimmed by 4 bases and J by 0 bases, leaving 7 bases between them. Whole-study findings and limits: Spike as a whole was targeted by vaccine-associated CD4 TCRs, dominant at 160-218 and 743-854. Baseline antibody screening turned up just a handful of seropositive AZD1222 recipients.

Some clones are missing from TCRdb's copy, which holds only in-frame ones; the method was immunoSEQ multiplex PCR. The sample contains about 160,000 clones, about nine tenths of which appear only once. This sample comprised peripheral blood, obtained on day 0 of AZD1222 vaccination. The chain joins TRBV19 to TRBJ1-5; no definite D call. The receptor was isolated from an adult in good health. CDR3 amino acids: CASSNGYSNQPQHF. The CDR3 DNA reads TGTGCCAGTAGTAACGGGTATAGCAATCAGCCCCAGCATTTT.